This T cell receptor (beta chain) came from a study of blood T cell repertoires in COVID-19. For the study at large: In each case, the material was cDNA or gDNA derived from T cells, B-cell-depleted T cells, or PBMCs.

Repertoires were generated with immunoSEQ multiplex PCR, while TCRdb's copy carries only in-frame clones and drops some. The table shows 80,000 or so clones, with 65% to 90% occurring only once. The specimen was peripheral blood. The origin of this receptor is a man aged 45 to 65 with COVID-19, enrolled during active disease.

CDR3 in DNA: TGCGCCAGCAGCGCTCCGGGACTAGCGGGAGTGGGGACCGGGGAGCTGTTTTTT. This codes for CASSAPGLAGVGTGELFF. This chain uses TRBV5-1 with TRBJ2-2; 14 bases are a match to TRBD2. Per germline, CDR1 SGHRS and CDR2 YFSETQ. The CDR3 contains 18 residues. Unmatched junction bases numbered 10, after V lost 4 bases and J lost 5 bases.